Each of the 28 T cell receptor beta chains below was sequenced from the same sample in a study of cytomegalovirus exposure and HLA in healthy donors. With 60 Vbeta and 13 Jbeta primers, the PCR was carried out. Only in-frame clones appear in the TCRdb table, and some are missing; sequencing was by immunoSEQ multiplex PCR. The data show approximately 82,000 clones, around 9.1% seen once. The sequenced material came from PBMCs. All receptors come from a man between 60 and 75 years old in good health and CMV-seropositive.

The chain couples TRBV28 to TRBJ2-4; 11 bases align to TRBD1. The V segment lost 6 bases and the J segment 8 bases; nucleotides outside the gene matches: 9. The CDR3 runs to 15 residues. CDR1 is MDHEN, CDR2 SYDVKM, per germline. CDR3 in DNA: TGTGCCAGCAGGTACCGGACAGGGGGCCGGGACATTCAGTACTTC. Translating gives CASRYRTGGRDIQYF. Together with reference TRBV28 and TRBJ2-4, the CDR3 gives the full variable domain: DVKVTQSSRYLVKRTGEKVFLECVQDMDHENMFWYRQDPGLGLRLIYFSYDVKMKEKGDIPEGYSVSREKKERFSLILESASTNQTSMYLCASRYRTGGRDIQYFGAGTRLSVL.

V is TRBV7-7 and J is TRBJ2-1; D is perhaps TRBD2 (6 bases). This CDR3 has 14 amino acids. Germline CDR1 reads SSHAT; CDR2 reads FNYEAQ (reference sequence). CDR3 DNA: TGTGCTGGCAGCTTAGATAGCGGTTACAATGAGCAGTTCTTC. Translated: CAGSLDSGYNEQFF.

This clone has a handful of counts. CDR3: CAISEGVQVDTQYF. CDR3 in DNA: TGTGCCATCAGTGAAGGGGTACAGGTGGATACGCAGTATTTT. V usage is TRBV10-3 and J usage is TRBJ2-3, with TRBD1 as a possible D gene (5 bases). The germline CDR1 and CDR2 sequences are ENHRY and SYGVKD. Trimming took off 3 bases at V and 6 bases at J, with 13 bases between the two ends. This CDR3 contains 14 residues.

The V gene is TRBV28, the J gene TRBJ2-7; a weak D match, TRBD2 (7 bases). The CDR3 sequence is 19 residues long. Trimming removed 5 bases at V and 3 bases at J, with 29 bases between. Germline CDR1 is MDHEN and CDR2 is SYDVKM. DNA for the CDR3: TGTGCCAGCAGTCCGTTCGGGACTACAACTCGAGGGGGATTCTACGAGCAGTACTTC. This gives the protein CASSPFGTTTRGGFYEQYF. Drawing the rest from reference TRBV28 and TRBJ2-7, the complete variable domain is DVKVTQSSRYLVKRTGEKVFLECVQDMDHENMFWYRQDPGLGLRLIYFSYDVKMKEKGDIPEGYSVSREKKERFSLILESASTNQTSMYLCASSPFGTTTRGGFYEQYFGPGTRLTVT.

This clone was found a few times. The chain employs TRBV5-1 and TRBJ2-2; maybe TRBD2 (6 bases). This CDR3 region has 16 residues. The germline gives CDR1 SGHRS, CDR2 YFSETQ. Deletions cut 1 base from V and 6 bases from J, with 16 bases between. The CDR3 region is CASSLTGTLSAGELFF. CDR3 nucleotides: TGCGCCAGCAGCTTGACCGGGACTTTATCCGCCGGGGAGCTGTTTTTT.

The V and J genes are TRBV27 and TRBJ2-7; D might be TRBD2 (5 bases). Germline loops: CDR1 MNHEY, CDR2 SMNVEV (reference sequence). The CDR3 is 16 residues long. Trimming pared 7 bases from V and 5 bases from J, leaving 24 bases between. CDR3 region: CASTPTGPSGIHEQYF. The CDR3 DNA follows: TGTGCCAGCACCCCCACCGGGCCATCCGGGATCCACGAGCAGTACTTC.

This sequence joins TRBV6-5 and TRBJ1-3; D may be TRBD1 (6 bases). V shed 2 bases and J shed 2 bases, with 13 bases lying between them. The CDR3 length is 16 residues. From germline, CDR1 is MNHEY and CDR2 SVGAGI. The CDR3 nucleotides are TGTGCCAGCAGTTACGCACAGGGTTACGCTGGAAACACCATATATTTT. The encoded protein is CASSYAQGYAGNTIYF.

The gene calls are TRBV5-4 and TRBJ1-6; D may be TRBD1 (6 bases). Looked up from germline, CDR1 is SGHNT and CDR2 is YYREEE (reference sequence). CDR3 length equals 15 residues. V was pared by 2 bases and J by 10 bases, with 16 bases between. CDR3 coding DNA: TGTGCCAGCAGCTTACCCACAGGGCAAGCGTCACCCCTCCACTTT. It encodes CASSLPTGQASPLHF.

This chain connects TRBV4-1 to TRBJ1-1; D gene uncertain. Trimming left V 3 bases short and J 1 base short, with 18 bases between. Germline-derived CDR1 and CDR2 are MGHRA and YSYEKL. The CDR3 sequence is 17 residues long. CDR3: CASSHNYGKTQNTEAFF. Here the CDR3 DNA reads TGCGCCAGCAGCCATAATTACGGAAAGACACAGAACACTGAAGCTTTCTTT.

This clone appeared a few times. The V call is TRBV6-4, the J call TRBJ1-1; maybe TRBD1 (6 bases). Trimming left V 6 bases short and J 8 bases short, with 19 bases between. The CDR3 spans 14 residues. The germline V gene encodes CDR1 MRHNA and CDR2 SNTAGT. The CDR3 region is CASSPRGEGEEAFF. The CDR3 bases are TGTGCCAGCAGCCCCCGCGGGGAGGGGGAGGAAGCTTTCTTT.

This clone was counted only a few times. This rearrangement joins TRBV2 to TRBJ2-1, with a tentative D call TRBD2 (7 bases). This CDR3 spans 15 amino acids. Germline values: CDR1 SNHLY, CDR2 FYNNEI. Trimming shortened V by 6 bases and J by 7 bases, and 19 bases separated the two germline ends. The CDR3 DNA reads TGTGCCAGCAGCCTTTTGGGGGGGCGCGGGAATGAGCAGTTCTTC. Encoded protein: CASSLLGGRGNEQFF.

This clone was seen many times. Written as DNA, the CDR3 is TGTGCCAGCTCCACCGGGGATGCCAATGAAAAACTGTTTTTT. It is translated as CASSTGDANEKLFF. The chain is built from TRBV7-9 and TRBJ1-4; no firm D call. The V gene lost 8 bases and the J gene lost 5 bases, with 15 bases spanning the gap. Germline V CDR1 and CDR2: SEHNR, FQNEAQ (reference sequence). The CDR3 spans 14 residues.

This clone was picked up a small number of times. This sample includes further DNA sequences coding for the same CDR3. V usage is TRBV7-2 and J usage is TRBJ2-5; D gene uncertain. The CDR3 totals 13 residues. V gave up 1 base and J gave up 3 bases, with 6 bases separating them. Per the germline V gene, CDR1 is SGHTA and CDR2 is FQGNSA. The CDR3 spells CASSLGQKETQYF. The CDR3 DNA is TGTGCCAGCAGCTTAGGGCAAAAAGAGACCCAGTACTTC.

This clone appeared a few times. The J gene is TRBJ1-1, the V gene TRBV13, with 7 bases that match TRBD1. The CDR3 extends over 16 amino acids. After removal of 5 bases from V and 0 bases from J, the junction contained 9 bases not matched to a gene. Germline V gene data show CDR1 as PRHDT and CDR2 as FYEKMQ (reference sequence). The CDR3 bases are TGTGCCAGCAGCGAGGACAGGTTTATCATGAACACTGAAGCTTTCTTT. Translated: CASSEDRFIMNTEAFF.

V usage is TRBV28 and J usage is TRBJ1-5; the D gene is possibly TRBD1 (6 bases). The CDR3 totals 16 residues. The germline V gene encodes CDR1 MDHEN and CDR2 SYDVKM. Trimming took off 6 bases at V and 4 bases at J, with 19 bases between the two ends. CDR3 DNA sequence: TGTGCCAGCAGCCATCTTGGGTGGGGGCAAAATCAGCCCCAGCATTTT. Its translation is CASSHLGWGQNQPQHF.

This clone was seen a few times. V gene TRBV10-2 combines with J gene TRBJ2-1; D unresolved. Looked up from germline, CDR1 is WSHSY and CDR2 is SAAADI. CDR3 length: 16 amino acids. Trimming took 0 bases from V and 0 from J, leaving 9 bases between them. The CDR3 DNA sequence: TGCGCCAGCAGTGAGTCAGCGTTAAGCTCCTACAATGAGCAGTTCTTC. Translating it yields CASSESALSSYNEQFF.

The V call is TRBV19, the J call TRBJ2-7, with TRBD1 matching over 9 bases. V lost 5 bases, J lost 7 bases, and 12 bases stayed unmatched. CDR3 length: 15 residues. The germline CDR1 and CDR2 sequences are LNHDA and SQIVND (reference sequence). The CDR3 region has the DNA TGTGCCAGTAGTCTACCGGGACAGGGAGTTTGGGAGCAGTACTTC. Translation: CASSLPGQGVWEQYF.

This clone has a handful of counts. Since the CDR3 does not end with the conserved phenylalanine or tryptophan, this likely comes from a read error. The genes are TRBV4-1 and TRBJ2-3, with D possibly matching TRBD2 (7 bases). The CDR3 loop spans 17 amino acids. Germline loops: CDR1 MGHRA, CDR2 YSYEKL. CDR3 in amino acids: CARSQDRWGGPSDTQYV. The CDR3 nucleotides read TGCGCCAGAAGCCAAGATCGGTGGGGGGGCCCATCAGATACGCAGTATGTT.

This clone was recorded a few times. The CDR3, as DNA: TGTGCCAGCAGTGCCGAGGGCGGGGGTTACAATGAGCAGTTCTTC. It encodes CASSAEGGGYNEQFF. This chain links TRBV2 with TRBJ2-1, with 7 bases fitting TRBD2. Germline values: CDR1 SNHLY, CDR2 FYNNEI. There are 15 residues in the CDR3. V lost 4 bases to trimming and J lost 4 bases; unmatched junction nucleotides: 7.

Only a few counts were recorded for this clone. CDR3 residues: CASSSSGGYTGELFF. CDR3 nucleotides: TGTGCCAGCAGCTCAAGCGGGGGGTACACCGGGGAGCTGTTTTTT. The V and J genes are TRBV5-4 and TRBJ2-2, with 9 bases lining up with TRBD2. From germline, CDR1 is SGHNT and CDR2 YYREEE (reference sequence). The trim removed 3 bases at V and 3 bases at J, leaving 3 bases unmatched. The CDR3 totals 15 residues. The entire variable domain, with the rest obtained from reference TRBV5-4 and TRBJ2-2, is as follows: ETGVTQSPTHLIKTRGQQVTLRCSSQSGHNTVSWYQQALGQGPQFIFQYYREEENGRGNFPPRFSGLQFPNYSSELNVNALELDDSALYLCASSSSGGYTGELFFGEGSRLTVL.

In this sample, this clone turned up a few times. In the same sample, other DNA sequences code for this CDR3. The rearrangement joins TRBV6-5 to TRBJ1-3; 8 nucleotides line up with TRBD1. In germline, CDR1 is MNHEY, CDR2 SVGAGI. The V segment lost 2 bases and the J segment 0 bases; nucleotides outside the gene matches: 0. The CDR3 totals 15 residues. CDR3: CASSYGTGSGNTIYF. The CDR3 coding sequence is TGTGCCAGCAGTTACGGGACAGGCTCTGGAAACACCATATATTTT.

The chain is built from TRBV28 and TRBJ2-1, with 9 bases lining up with TRBD2. V lost 5 bases to trimming and J lost 4 bases; unmatched junction nucleotides: 9. This CDR3 comprises 16 residues. CDR1 and CDR2 (germline): MDHEN, SYDVKM. CDR3 nucleotide sequence: TGTGCCAGCAGTCCAGGGGCGGGGGGGCGGTACAATGAGCAGTTCTTC. Its translation is CASSPGAGGRYNEQFF.

The chain joins TRBV6-4 to TRBJ2-2; 7 nucleotides agree with TRBD1. Losses at the gene ends were 5 bases for V and 6 bases for J; bases not matched to a gene: 0. Germline V CDR1 and CDR2: MRHNA, SNTAGT. The CDR3 totals 12 residues. The CDR3 DNA is TGTGCCAGCAGTCAGGGGGCCGGGGAGCTGTTTTTT. Translating it yields CASSQGAGELFF.

In the case of this clone: Sequence at one end of the junction differs from germline and may be a read error. The chain carries TRBV27 and TRBJ1-4; weak D call: TRBD1 (5 bases). The CDR3 loop spans 13 amino acids. The germline gives CDR1 MNHEY, CDR2 SMNVEV (reference sequence). The CDR3 sequence: CASSDPGVEKPFF. For the CDR3, the DNA is TGTGCCAGCAGTGACCCGGGGGTCGAAAAACCGTTTTTT. The full variable domain, its missing parts supplied by reference TRBV27 and TRBJ1-4, is EAQVTQNPRYLITVTGKKLTVTCSQNMNHEYMSWYRQDPGLGLRQIYYSMNVEVTDKGDVPEGYKVSRKEKRNFPLILESPSPNQTSLYFCASSDPGVEKPFFGSGTQLSVL.

This clone was detected a few times. This chain joins TRBV6-1 and TRBJ2-3; TRBD2 matches 7 bases. V shed 8 bases and J 6 bases; nucleotides not matched to a gene: 14. The CDR3 is 15 amino acids. Per the germline V gene, CDR1 is MNHNS and CDR2 is SASEGT. CDR3 in amino acids: CASETLGGFGDTQYF. Here the CDR3 DNA reads TGTGCCAGCGAAACCTTGGGAGGGTTCGGGGATACGCAGTATTTT.

V usage is TRBV5-4 and J usage is TRBJ1-2; tentatively, D is TRBD1 (6 bases). Trimming removed 4 bases from V and 3 bases from J, with 22 bases in between. The germline V gene encodes CDR1 SGHNT and CDR2 YYREEE (reference sequence). CDR3 length: 17 amino acids. This CDR3 reads CASSNAGAGGFYYGYTF. CDR3 DNA: TGTGCCAGCAGCAATGCGGGGGCCGGGGGTTTCTACTATGGCTACACCTTC.

This rearrangement joins TRBV25-1 to TRBJ1-5, with 7 bases identical to TRBD1. After removal of 6 bases from V and 1 base from J, the junction contained 3 bases not matched to a gene. Per germline, CDR1 MGHDK and CDR2 SYGVNS. This CDR3 has 14 residues. In DNA form, the CDR3 reads TGTGCCAGCAGACAACAGGGGAGCAATCAGCCCCAGCATTTT. Translating it yields CASRQQGSNQPQHF.

This clone was counted a few times. The rearrangement links TRBV6-6 to TRBJ1-1; no definite D call. The V gene lost 0 bases and the J gene lost 5 bases, with 10 bases spanning the gap. The CDR3 sequence is 14 residues long. Germline V gives CDR1 MNHNY, CDR2 SVGAGI (reference sequence). CDR3 amino acids: CASSYSTGGTEAFF. For the CDR3, the DNA is TGTGCCAGCAGTTACTCTACGGGTGGAACTGAAGCTTTCTTT.